The 22 T cell receptor beta chains reported below all come from one sample, sequenced in a study of blood T cell repertoires in COVID-19. The method was immunoSEQ multiplex PCR; TCRdb's version includes in-frame clones alone and lacks a portion of them. The sample has approximately 200,000 clones; around 82% are singletons. Sequenced input: PBMCs or T cells enriched from blood (not recorded which). The origin of the receptors is a woman in her thirties or forties with acute COVID-19.

J is TRBJ2-3 and V is TRBV11-2; 8 positions match TRBD1. With 4 bases clipped from V and 5 bases from J, the junction kept 8 bases outside the gene matches. Germline-derived CDR1 and CDR2 are SGHAT and FQNNGV. The CDR3 extends over 15 amino acids. CDR3 amino acids: CASSSGQGKRDTQYF. The CDR3 DNA sequence: TGTGCCAGCAGCTCCGGACAGGGTAAAAGAGATACGCAGTATTTT. Supplemented by reference TRBV11-2 and TRBJ2-3, the full variable domain reads EAGVAQSPRYKIIEKRQSVAFWCNPISGHATLYWYQQILGQGPKLLIQFQNNGVVDDSQLPKDRFSAERLKGVDSTLKIQPAKLEDSAVYLCASSSGQGKRDTQYFGPGTRLTVL.

This rearrangement joins TRBV2 to TRBJ2-7; TRBD2 matches 8 bases. Germline V gene sequence: CDR1 SNHLY, CDR2 FYNNEI. CDR3 length: 16 amino acids. V dropped 6 bases and J dropped 4; count of bases not matched to a gene: 14. The CDR3 loop reads CASRQAEVAGQYEQYF. The CDR3 nucleotides are TGTGCCAGCAGGCAGGCCGAGGTAGCGGGGCAGTACGAGCAGTACTTC.

The CDR3 nucleotides read TGTGCCAGCAGCCATCCCGGGACACCTGCGACCTTC. This gives the protein CASSHPGTPATF. The chain combines TRBV7-3 with TRBJ1-2; tentatively, D is TRBD1 (6 bases). Per the germline V gene, CDR1 is SGHTA and CDR2 is FQGTGA. The length of the CDR3 is 12 residues. The germline V and J ends were trimmed by 5 bases and 14 bases, with 18 bases remaining between them.

V gene TRBV5-1 combines with J gene TRBJ2-7, with D maybe TRBD1 (5 bases). V lost 0 bases and J lost 5, with 6 bases in between. The CDR3 runs 12 residues. Germline V gene sequence: CDR1 SGHRS, CDR2 YFSETQ. Written as DNA, the CDR3 is TGCGCCAGCAGCTTGGAAGGGGACGAGCAGTACTTC. It is translated as CASSLEGDEQYF.

The chain employs TRBV24-1 and TRBJ2-3, with 8 bases identical to TRBD1. The CDR3 is 15 amino acids. With 4 bases clipped from V and 6 bases from J, the junction kept 8 bases outside the gene matches. Germline V lookup: CDR1 KGHDR, CDR2 SFDVKD. In nucleotides, the CDR3 is TGTGCCACCAGTGAGCCCGGGACAGGTCGTGATACGCAGTATTTT. Residues: CATSEPGTGRDTQYF.

The J gene is TRBJ1-2, the V gene TRBV4-1; 9 bases align to TRBD1. The V segment lost 5 bases and the J segment 4 bases; nucleotides outside the gene matches: 5. This CDR3 spans 14 amino acids. Germline loops: CDR1 MGHRA, CDR2 YSYEKL. CDR3 loop: CASSSPTGGYGYTF. CDR3 in DNA: TGCGCCAGCAGCTCTCCGACAGGGGGCTATGGCTACACCTTC.

The rearrangement joins TRBV9 to TRBJ1-4, with unresolved D. This CDR3 contains 16 residues. CDR1 and CDR2 from the germline V gene are SGDLS and YYNGEE. Trimming cost V 2 bases and J 8 bases, with 19 bases left between them. CDR3 protein: CASSVLFSHQCEKLFF. For the CDR3, the DNA is TGTGCCAGCAGCGTCCTTTTCAGTCATCAATGCGAAAAACTGTTTTTT.

The V gene is TRBV5-6, the J gene TRBJ2-2, with 8 bases aligning to TRBD1. Germline CDR1 is SGHDT and CDR2 is YYEEEE. This CDR3 has 16 amino acids. V trimming: 6 bases; J trimming: 1 base; junction bases outside the gene matches: 8. The CDR3: CASILTGGGNTGELFF. CDR3 DNA: TGTGCCAGCATCTTAACAGGGGGAGGGAACACCGGGGAGCTGTTTTTT.

The chain combines TRBV7-8 with TRBJ1-5; 8 nucleotides agree with TRBD1. The V gene end was trimmed by 2 bases and the J gene end by 3 bases; junction bases not matched to a gene: 6. The CDR3 is made up of 16 amino acids. Germline assignment: CDR1 SGHVS and CDR2 FQNEAQ. CDR3 residues: CASSLFADRDNQPQHF. CDR3 nucleotide sequence: TGTGCCAGCAGCTTATTTGCGGACAGGGACAATCAGCCCCAGCATTTT.

J is TRBJ1-5 and V is TRBV7-6; D gene ambiguous. This CDR3 has 13 residues. The V end was cut by 1 base, the J end by 6 bases, with 7 bases between. CDR1 is SGHVS, CDR2 FNYEAQ, per germline. In DNA form, the CDR3 reads TGTGCCAGCAGCTTAGATCCCAGTCAGCCCCAGCATTTT. Translating gives CASSLDPSQPQHF.

The chain joins TRBV7-8 to TRBJ1-1; D is possibly TRBD1 (5 bases). Germline CDR1 and CDR2: SGHVS and FQNEAQ. The ends were cut back, 0 bases at V and 5 bases at J, with 7 bases in the middle. The CDR3 is made up of 13 amino acids. The CDR3 loop is CASSLARATEAFF. The CDR3 DNA sequence: TGTGCCAGCAGCTTAGCCAGGGCTACTGAAGCTTTCTTT.

CDR3 sequence reads: CASSLDSTSGELFF. The CDR3 DNA follows: TGTGCCAGCAGCCTTGACTCTACATCCGGGGAGCTGTTTTTT. V and J are TRBV7-8 and TRBJ2-2; no definite D call. Germline V gene data show CDR1 as SGHVS and CDR2 as FQNEAQ. V dropped 5 bases and J dropped 6 bases, with 13 bases sitting between them. The CDR3 contains 14 residues.

This clone was observed once. This chain joins TRBV18 and TRBJ1-1; D is undetermined. Germline loops: CDR1 KGHSH, CDR2 LQKENI. V lost 2 bases and J 4 bases, leaving 5 bases between the germline ends. The CDR3 extends over 12 amino acids. CDR3 sequence reads: CASSPSSTEAFF. Written as DNA, the CDR3 is TGTGCCAGCTCACCATCATCCACTGAAGCTTTCTTT.

The V and J genes are TRBV18 and TRBJ1-4; D ambiguous. With 1 base removed from V and 3 bases from J, the gap between germline ends came to 9 bases. CDR1 and CDR2 from the germline V gene are KGHSH and LQKENI. The CDR3 has 15 residues. The CDR3 coding sequence is TGTGCCAGCTCACCACGGGAGGGTTCTAATGAAAAACTGTTTTTT. Translation: CASSPREGSNEKLFF. Supplemented by reference TRBV18 and TRBJ1-4, the full variable domain reads NAGVMQNPRHLVRRRGQEARLRCSPMKGHSHVYWYRQLPEEGLKFMVYLQKENIIDESGMPKERFSAEFPKEGPSILRIQQVVRGDSAAYFCASSPREGSNEKLFFGSGTQLSVL.

This chain links TRBV28 with TRBJ1-2; D is ambiguous. Germline V gene data show CDR1 as MDHEN and CDR2 as SYDVKM. CDR3 length: 12 amino acids. The germline V and J ends were trimmed by 8 bases and 1 base, with 8 bases remaining between them. CDR3 sequence: CASVTLNYGYTF. CDR3 sequence (DNA): TGTGCCAGCGTGACACTTAACTATGGCTACACCTTC.

The sample holds a few counts of this clone. V is TRBV6-5 and J is TRBJ1-2, with D maybe TRBD1 (5 bases). Germline-derived CDR1 and CDR2 are MNHEY and SVGAGI. The CDR3 sequence is 13 residues long. The V gene lost 5 bases and the J gene lost 5 bases, with 12 bases spanning the gap. CDR3 amino acids: CASSRQNAYGYTF. CDR3 sequence (DNA): TGTGCCAGCAGTAGACAGAACGCATATGGCTACACCTTC.

This chain joins TRBV6-2 or TRBV6-3 and TRBJ1-2, with TRBD1 as a possible D gene (6 bases). V was cut by 5 bases and J by 4 bases, with 8 bases left in between. The CDR3 has 12 amino acids. CDR1 is MNHEY, CDR2 SVGEGT, per germline. The CDR3 is CASSGQFYGYTF. The DNA of the CDR3 is TGTGCCAGCAGTGGACAGTTCTATGGCTACACCTTC.

The chain carries TRBV18 and TRBJ1-5; no firm D call. The length of the CDR3 is 14 residues. V was cut by 5 bases and J by 5 bases, with 13 bases left in between. Looked up from germline, CDR1 is KGHSH and CDR2 is LQKENI. Written as DNA, the CDR3 is TGTGCCAGCTCAGAGGACGGCGGGTATCAGCCCCAGCATTTT. Amino acids: CASSEDGGYQPQHF.

The V and J genes are TRBV2 and TRBJ2-7; TRBD2 matches 7 bases. Germline CDR1 reads SNHLY; CDR2 reads FYNNEI. J was trimmed by 1 base and V by 4 bases; bases with no gene match: 1. This CDR3 comprises 13 residues. In DNA, the CDR3 is TGTGCCAGCAGTGTGGGGGGGTCCTACGAGCAGTACTTC. It translates to CASSVGGSYEQYF.

The gene calls are TRBV4-1 and TRBJ1-2; TRBD1 might be the D (5 bases). The CDR3 has 16 amino acids. The V end was cut by 0 bases, the J end by 2 bases, with 13 bases between. Germline-derived CDR1 and CDR2 are MGHRA and YSYEKL. The CDR3 sequence: CASSQDSDSENYGYTF. The CDR3, as DNA: TGCGCCAGCAGCCAAGATTCCGACAGCGAAAACTATGGCTACACCTTC.

The chain employs TRBV5-4 and TRBJ2-1; 8 bases are shared with TRBD1. The CDR3 runs to 15 residues. With 4 bases clipped from V and 6 bases from J, the junction kept 9 bases outside the gene matches. Per germline, CDR1 SGHNT and CDR2 YYREEE (reference sequence). The CDR3 coding sequence is TGTGCCAGCAGCCCCAACAGGGGGGTCGGCAATGAGCAGTTCTTC. This sequence encodes CASSPNRGVGNEQFF.

Many counts were recorded for this clone. The rearrangement uses TRBV13 and TRBJ1-6, with D maybe TRBD1 (5 bases). CDR3 length equals 15 residues. Trimming left V 1 base short and J 8 bases short, with 12 bases between. Germline V CDR1 and CDR2: PRHDT, FYEKMQ (reference sequence). The CDR3 coding sequence is TGTGCCAGCAGCTTAGAGTGGGGAGGGGATTCACCCCTCCACTTT. This sequence encodes CASSLEWGGDSPLHF. The whole variable domain, filled in from reference TRBV13 and TRBJ1-6, reads AAGVIQSPRHLIKEKRETATLKCYPIPRHDTVYWYQQGPGQDPQFLISFYEKMQSDKGSIPDRFSAQQFSDYHSELNMSSLELGDSALYFCASSLEWGGDSPLHFGNGTRLTVT.